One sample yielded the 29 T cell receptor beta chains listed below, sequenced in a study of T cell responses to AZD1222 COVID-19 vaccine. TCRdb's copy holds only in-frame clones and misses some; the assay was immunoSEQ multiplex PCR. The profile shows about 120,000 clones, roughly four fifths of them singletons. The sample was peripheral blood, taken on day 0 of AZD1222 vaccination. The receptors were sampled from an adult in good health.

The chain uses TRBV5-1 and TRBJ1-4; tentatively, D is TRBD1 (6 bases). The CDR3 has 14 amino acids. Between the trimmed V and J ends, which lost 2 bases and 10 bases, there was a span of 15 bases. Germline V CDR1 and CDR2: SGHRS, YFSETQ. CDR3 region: CASSFSSGEGKLFF. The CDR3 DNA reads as TGCGCCAGCAGCTTTTCATCAGGGGAGGGAAAACTGTTTTTT.

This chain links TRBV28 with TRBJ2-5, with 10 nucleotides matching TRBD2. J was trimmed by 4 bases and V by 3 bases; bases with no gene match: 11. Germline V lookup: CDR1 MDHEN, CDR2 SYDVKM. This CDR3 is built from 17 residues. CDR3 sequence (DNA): TGTGCCAGCAGTTTTCCCAGCGGGGGGGCCGATTCAGAGACCCAGTACTTC. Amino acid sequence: CASSFPSGGADSETQYF. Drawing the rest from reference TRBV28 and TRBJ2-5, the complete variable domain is DVKVTQSSRYLVKRTGEKVFLECVQDMDHENMFWYRQDPGLGLRLIYFSYDVKMKEKGDIPEGYSVSREKKERFSLILESASTNQTSMYLCASSFPSGGADSETQYFGPGTRLLVL.

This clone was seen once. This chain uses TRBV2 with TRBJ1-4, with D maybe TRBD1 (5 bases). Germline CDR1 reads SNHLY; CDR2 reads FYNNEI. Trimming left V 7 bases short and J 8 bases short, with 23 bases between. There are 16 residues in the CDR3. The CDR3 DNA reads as TGTGCCAGCACCCGCAGCGGGACTCTCACGGGGGAAAAACTGTTTTTT. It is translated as CASTRSGTLTGEKLFF. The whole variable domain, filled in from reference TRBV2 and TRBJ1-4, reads EPEVTQTPSHQVTQMGQEVILRCVPISNHLYFYWYRQILGQKVEFLVSFYNNEISEKSEIFDDQFSVERPDGSNFTLKIRSTKLEDSAMYFCASTRSGTLTGEKLFFGSGTQLSVL.

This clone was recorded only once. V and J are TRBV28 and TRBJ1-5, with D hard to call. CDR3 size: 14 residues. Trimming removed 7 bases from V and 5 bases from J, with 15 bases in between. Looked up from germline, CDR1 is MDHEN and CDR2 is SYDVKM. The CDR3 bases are TGTGCCAGCATCCAAGGAGGACCCCATCAGCCCCAGCATTTT. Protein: CASIQGGPHQPQHF.

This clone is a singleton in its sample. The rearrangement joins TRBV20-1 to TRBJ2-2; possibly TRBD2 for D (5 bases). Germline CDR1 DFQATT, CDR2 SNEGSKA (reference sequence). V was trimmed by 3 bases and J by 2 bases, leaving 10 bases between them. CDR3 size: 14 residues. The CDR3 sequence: CSASDGSNTGELFF. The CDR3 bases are TGCAGTGCTAGTGATGGGAGTAACACCGGGGAGCTGTTTTTT.

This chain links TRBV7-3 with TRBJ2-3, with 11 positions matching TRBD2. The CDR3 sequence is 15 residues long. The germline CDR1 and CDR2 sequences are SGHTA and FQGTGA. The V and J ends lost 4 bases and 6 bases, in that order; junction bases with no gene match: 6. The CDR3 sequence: CASSSGLAEADTQYF. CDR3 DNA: TGTGCCAGCAGCTCGGGACTAGCGGAGGCGGATACGCAGTATTTT.

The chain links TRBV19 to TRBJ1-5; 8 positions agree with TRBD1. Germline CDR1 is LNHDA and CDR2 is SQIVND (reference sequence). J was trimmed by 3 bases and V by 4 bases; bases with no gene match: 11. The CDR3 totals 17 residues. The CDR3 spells CASSTRPGQGHNQPQHF. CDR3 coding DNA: TGTGCCAGTAGTACACGCCCCGGACAGGGCCACAATCAGCCCCAGCATTTT.

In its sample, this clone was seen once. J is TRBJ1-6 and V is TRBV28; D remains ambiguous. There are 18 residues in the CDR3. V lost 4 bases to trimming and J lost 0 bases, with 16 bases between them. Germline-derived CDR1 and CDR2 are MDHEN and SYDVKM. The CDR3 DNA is TGTGCCAGCAGTTCCCGACCCGCGGGGAGCTCCTATAATTCACCCCTCCACTTT. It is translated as CASSSRPAGSSYNSPLHF.

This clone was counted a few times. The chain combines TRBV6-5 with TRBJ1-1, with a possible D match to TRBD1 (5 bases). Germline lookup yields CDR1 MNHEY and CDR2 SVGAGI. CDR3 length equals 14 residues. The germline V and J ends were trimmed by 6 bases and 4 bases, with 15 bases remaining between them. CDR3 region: CASRNRWRGTEAFF. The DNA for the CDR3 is TGTGCCAGCAGGAACAGGTGGCGAGGCACTGAAGCTTTCTTT.

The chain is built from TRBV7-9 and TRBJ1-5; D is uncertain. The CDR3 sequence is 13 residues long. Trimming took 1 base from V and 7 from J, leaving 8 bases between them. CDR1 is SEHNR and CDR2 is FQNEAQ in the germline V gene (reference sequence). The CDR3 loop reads CASSLGVQQPQHF. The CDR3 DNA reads TGTGCCAGCAGCTTAGGGGTACAACAGCCCCAGCATTTT.

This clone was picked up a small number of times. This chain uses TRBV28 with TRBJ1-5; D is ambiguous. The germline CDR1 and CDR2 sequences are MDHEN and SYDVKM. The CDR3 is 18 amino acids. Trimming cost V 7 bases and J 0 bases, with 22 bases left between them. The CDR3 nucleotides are TGTGCCAGCACCCCCCTGGGTGGAATTGACTATAGCAATCAGCCCCAGCATTTT. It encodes CASTPLGGIDYSNQPQHF. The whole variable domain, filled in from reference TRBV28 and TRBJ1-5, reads DVKVTQSSRYLVKRTGEKVFLECVQDMDHENMFWYRQDPGLGLRLIYFSYDVKMKEKGDIPEGYSVSREKKERFSLILESASTNQTSMYLCASTPLGGIDYSNQPQHFGDGTRLSIL.

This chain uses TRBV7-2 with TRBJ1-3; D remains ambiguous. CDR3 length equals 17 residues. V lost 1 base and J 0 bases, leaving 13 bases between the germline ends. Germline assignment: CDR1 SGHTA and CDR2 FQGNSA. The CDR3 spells CASSLENRRRSGNTIYF. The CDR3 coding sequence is TGTGCCAGCAGCTTAGAGAACCGTCGACGCTCTGGAAACACCATATATTTT.

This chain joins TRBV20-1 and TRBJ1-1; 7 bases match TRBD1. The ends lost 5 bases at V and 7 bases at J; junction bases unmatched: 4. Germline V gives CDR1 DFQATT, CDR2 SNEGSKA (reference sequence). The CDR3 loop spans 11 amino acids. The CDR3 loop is CSARQGFEAFF. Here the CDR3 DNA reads TGCAGTGCTCGACAGGGTTTTGAAGCTTTCTTT.

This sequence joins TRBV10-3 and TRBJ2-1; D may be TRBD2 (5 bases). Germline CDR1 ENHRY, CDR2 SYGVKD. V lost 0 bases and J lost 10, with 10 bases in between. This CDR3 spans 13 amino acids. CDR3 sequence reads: CAISESLSGEQFF. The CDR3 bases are TGTGCCATCAGTGAGTCGCTCTCGGGGGAGCAGTTCTTC.

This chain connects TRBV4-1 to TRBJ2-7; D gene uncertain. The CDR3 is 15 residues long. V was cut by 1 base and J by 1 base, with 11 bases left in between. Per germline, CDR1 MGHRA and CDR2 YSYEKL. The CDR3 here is CASSQGVGPSYEQYF. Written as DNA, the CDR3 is TGCGCCAGCAGCCAAGGGGTAGGGCCTTCCTACGAGCAGTACTTC.

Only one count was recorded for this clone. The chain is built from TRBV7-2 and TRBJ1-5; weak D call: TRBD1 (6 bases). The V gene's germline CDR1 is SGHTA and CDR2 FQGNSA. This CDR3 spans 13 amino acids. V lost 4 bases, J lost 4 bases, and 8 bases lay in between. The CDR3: CASSSDRNQPQHF. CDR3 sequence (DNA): TGTGCCAGCAGCTCCGACAGGAATCAGCCCCAGCATTTT.

CDR3 amino acids: CATLPPGRSYEQYF. CDR3 nucleotides: TGTGCCACCTTACCCCCGGGCCGGAGCTACGAGCAGTACTTC. The J gene is TRBJ2-7, the V gene TRBV28; no clear D gene. The germline V gene encodes CDR1 MDHEN and CDR2 SYDVKM. V lost 10 bases, J lost 3 bases, and 19 bases lay in between. The CDR3 runs to 14 residues. Full variable domain (missing parts from reference TRBV28 and TRBJ2-7): DVKVTQSSRYLVKRTGEKVFLECVQDMDHENMFWYRQDPGLGLRLIYFSYDVKMKEKGDIPEGYSVSREKKERFSLILESASTNQTSMYLCATLPPGRSYEQYFGPGTRLTVT.

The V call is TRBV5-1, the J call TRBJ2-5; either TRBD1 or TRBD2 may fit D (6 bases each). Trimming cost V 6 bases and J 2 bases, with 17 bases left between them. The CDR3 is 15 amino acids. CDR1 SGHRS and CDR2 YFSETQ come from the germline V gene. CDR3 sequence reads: CASTPSGAVQETQYF. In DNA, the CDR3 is TGCGCCAGCACCCCATCGGGGGCTGTTCAAGAGACCCAGTACTTC.

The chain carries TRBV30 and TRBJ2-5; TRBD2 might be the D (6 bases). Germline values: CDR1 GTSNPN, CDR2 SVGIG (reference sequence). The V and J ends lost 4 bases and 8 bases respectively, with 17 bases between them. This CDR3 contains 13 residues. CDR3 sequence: CAWTKGTWETQYF. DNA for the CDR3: TGTGCCTGGACAAAGGGGACTTGGGAAACCCAGTACTTC.

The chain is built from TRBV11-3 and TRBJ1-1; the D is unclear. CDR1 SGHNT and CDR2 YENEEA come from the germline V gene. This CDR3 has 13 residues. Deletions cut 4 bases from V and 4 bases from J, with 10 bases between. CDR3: CASSSRPGTEAFF. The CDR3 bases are TGTGCCAGCAGCTCCCGGCCGGGCACTGAAGCTTTCTTT.

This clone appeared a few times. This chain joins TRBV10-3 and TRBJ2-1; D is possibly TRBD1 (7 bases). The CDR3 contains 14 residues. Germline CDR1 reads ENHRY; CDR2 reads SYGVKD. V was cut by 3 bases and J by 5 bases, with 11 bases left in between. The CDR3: CAISEDREDNEQFF. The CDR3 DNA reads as TGTGCCATCAGTGAAGACAGGGAGGACAATGAGCAGTTCTTC.

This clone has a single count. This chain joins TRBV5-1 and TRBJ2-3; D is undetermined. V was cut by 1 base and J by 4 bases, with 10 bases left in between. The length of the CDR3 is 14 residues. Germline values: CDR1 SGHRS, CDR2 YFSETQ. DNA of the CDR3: TGCGCCAGCAGCTTGTCTGGCTTTTCAGATACGCAGTATTTT. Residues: CASSLSGFSDTQYF. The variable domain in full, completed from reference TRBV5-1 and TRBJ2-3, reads KAGVTQTPRYLIKTRGQQVTLSCSPISGHRSVSWYQQTPGQGLQFLFEYFSETQRNKGNFPGRFSGRQFSNSRSEMNVSTLELGDSALYLCASSLSGFSDTQYFGPGTRLTVL.

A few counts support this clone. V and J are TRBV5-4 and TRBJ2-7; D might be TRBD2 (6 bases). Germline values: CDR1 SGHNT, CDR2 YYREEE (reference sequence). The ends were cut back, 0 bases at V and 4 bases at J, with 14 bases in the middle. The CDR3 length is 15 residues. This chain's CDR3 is CASSLAASVAYEQYF. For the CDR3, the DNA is TGTGCCAGCAGCTTGGCAGCTAGCGTCGCTTACGAGCAGTACTTC.

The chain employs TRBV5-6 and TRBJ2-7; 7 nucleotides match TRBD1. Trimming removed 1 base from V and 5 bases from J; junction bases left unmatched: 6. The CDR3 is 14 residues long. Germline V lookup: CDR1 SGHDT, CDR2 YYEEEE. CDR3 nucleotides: TGTGCCAGCAGCTTGTTAGGGACAGTTAACGAGCAGTACTTC. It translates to CASSLLGTVNEQYF. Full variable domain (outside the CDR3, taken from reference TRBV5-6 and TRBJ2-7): DAGVTQSPTHLIKTRGQQVTLRCSPKSGHDTVSWYQQALGQGPQFIFQYYEEEERQRGNFPDRFSGHQFPNYSSELNVNALLLGDSALYLCASSLLGTVNEQYFGPGTRLTVT.

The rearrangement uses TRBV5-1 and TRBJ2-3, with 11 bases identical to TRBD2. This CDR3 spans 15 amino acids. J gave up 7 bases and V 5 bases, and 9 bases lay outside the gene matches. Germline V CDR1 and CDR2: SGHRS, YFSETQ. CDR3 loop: CASRSGTSGPNTQYF. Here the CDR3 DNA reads TGCGCCAGCAGATCCGGGACTAGCGGCCCGAATACGCAGTATTTT. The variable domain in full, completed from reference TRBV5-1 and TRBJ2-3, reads KAGVTQTPRYLIKTRGQQVTLSCSPISGHRSVSWYQQTPGQGLQFLFEYFSETQRNKGNFPGRFSGRQFSNSRSEMNVSTLELGDSALYLCASRSGTSGPNTQYFGPGTRLTVL.

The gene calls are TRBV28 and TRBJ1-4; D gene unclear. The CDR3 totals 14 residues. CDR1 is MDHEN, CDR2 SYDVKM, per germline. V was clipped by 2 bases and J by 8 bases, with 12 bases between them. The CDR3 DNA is TGTGCCAGCAGTTTAAGGACGGGAGGAGAAAAACTGTTTTTT. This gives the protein CASSLRTGGEKLFF.

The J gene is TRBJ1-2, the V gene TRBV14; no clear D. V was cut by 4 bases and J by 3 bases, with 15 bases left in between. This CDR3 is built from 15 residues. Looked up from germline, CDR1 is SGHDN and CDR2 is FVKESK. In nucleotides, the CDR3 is TGTGCCAGCAGCCTTTACCGAGGGAGAGACTATGGCTACACCTTC. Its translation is CASSLYRGRDYGYTF.

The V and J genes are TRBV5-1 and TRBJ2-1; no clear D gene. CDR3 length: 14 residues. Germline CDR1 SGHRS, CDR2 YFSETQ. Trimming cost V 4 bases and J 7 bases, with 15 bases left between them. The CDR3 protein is CASSLSVVENEQFF. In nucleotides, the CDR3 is TGCGCCAGCAGCCTTTCGGTAGTTGAGAATGAGCAGTTCTTC.

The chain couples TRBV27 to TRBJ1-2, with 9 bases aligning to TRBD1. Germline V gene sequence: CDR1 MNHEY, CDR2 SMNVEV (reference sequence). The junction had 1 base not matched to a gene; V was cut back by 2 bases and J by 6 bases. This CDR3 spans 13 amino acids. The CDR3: CASSLTGGHGYTF. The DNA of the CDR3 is TGTGCCAGCAGTTTAACAGGGGGCCATGGCTACACCTTC.